Listed below are T cell receptor beta chains from one sample, sequenced in a study of human T cells and chemical hapten exposure. TCRdb passed the RACE reads through MiXCR, listing each CDR3 protein once. This sample has under 100,000 distinct CDR3 sequences, with 6.5% to 10% found just once. This specimen consisted of whole blood, obtained in connection with sensitization to the hapten diphenylcyclopropenone (DPC). These receptors were obtained from a man between 40 and 49 years old with alopecia areata. Some clones in this sample may be carry-over from other donors' samples. Each CDR3 is given with its conserved first and last residue. D genes are given only for firm matches. Size is stated for part of the rows, as once, few or many counts, or as a class when the clone is expanded.

>NA|TRBJ2-5|TRBD2|TRBV20-1
CSAPDSTSGRAGETQYF
TGCAGTGCCCCAGACTCCACTAGCGGGAGGGCCGGGGAGACCCAGTACTTC
>many|TRBJ1-2|NA|TRBV2
CASSRDKDYGYTF
TGTGCCAGCAGTCGGGACAAGGACTATGGCTACACCTTC
>few|TRBJ2-6|NA|TRBV11-1
CASSSQRVGANVLTF
TGTGCCAGCAGCTCCCAAAGGGTCGGGGCCAACGTCCTGACTTTC
>NA|TRBJ2-7|NA|TRBV11-1
CASSNPGGRDEQYF
TGTGCCAGCAGCAACCCCGGGGGACGGGACGAGCAGTACTTC
>NA|TRBJ2-1|TRBD1|TRBV29-1
CSGRQGGTEQFF
TGCAGCGGTAGACAGGGCGGCACTGAGCAGTTCTTC
>many|TRBJ1-2|TRBD1|TRBV2
CASGQGSFANYGYTF
TGTGCCAGCGGACAGGGGTCTTTCGCTAACTATGGCTACACCTTC
>many|TRBJ1-2|NA|TRBV5-1
CASSLADGQGSYGYTF
TGCGCCAGCAGCTTGGCCGATGGTCAGGGTTCGTATGGCTACACCTTC
>once|TRBJ2-5|TRBD1|TRBV5-1
CASSFQTGEETQYF
TGCGCCAGCAGCTTTCAGACAGGGGAAGAGACCCAGTACTTC
>few|TRBJ2-2|NA|TRBV19
CASSTPRVAVNTGELFF
TGTGCCAGTAGTACCCCTAGGGTAGCGGTGAACACCGGGGAGCTGTTTTTT
>many|TRBJ1-6|NA|TRBV10-3
CAISDSSRGRISPLHF
TGTGCCATCAGTGATAGTTCCCGAGGAAGGATTTCACCCCTCCACTTT
>many|TRBJ2-7|NA|TRBV4-1
CASSQTMIGGTSYEQYF
TGCGCCAGCAGCCAGACTATGATAGGTGGGACCTCCTACGAGCAGTACTTC
>few|TRBJ1-1|NA|TRBV4-3
CASSQGFGQLEAFF
TGCGCCAGCAGCCAAGGCTTCGGACAGCTTGAAGCTTTCTTT
>NA|TRBJ2-7|NA|TRBV20-1
CSASPTVSYEQYF
TGCAGTGCTAGTCCGACAGTCTCCTACGAGCAGTACTTC
>few|TRBJ2-7|NA|TRBV7-2
CASSLAWLASYEQYF
TGTGCCAGCAGCTTAGCGTGGCTCGCCTCCTACGAGCAGTACTTC
>many|TRBJ1-3|NA|TRBV18
CASSPEVSGNTIYF
TGTGCCAGCTCACCAGAGGTGTCTGGAAACACCATATATTTT
>many|TRBJ2-7|TRBD2|TRBV6-1
CASSEKAGGKTYEQYF
TGTGCCAGCAGTGAAAAGGCGGGGGGCAAAACCTACGAGCAGTACTTC
>many|TRBJ2-5|NA|TRBV24-1
CATSDPIMKTQYF
TGTGCCACCAGTGACCCTATAATGAAGACCCAGTACTTC
>few|TRBJ1-6|NA|TRBV6-5
CASSYRRDSYNSPLHF
TGTGCCAGCAGTTACCGGAGGGACTCCTATAATTCACCCCTCCACTTT
>many|TRBJ1-1|NA|TRBV5-5
CASSLTPGMNTEAFF
TGTGCCAGCAGCTTGACCCCCGGCATGAACACTGAAGCTTTCTTT
>many|TRBJ1-1|NA|TRBV12-3/TRBV12-4
CASSSNGGGTEAFF
TGTGCCAGCAGTTCCAACGGGGGTGGGACTGAAGCTTTCTTT
>many|TRBJ2-3|NA|TRBV29-1
CSVGGHEDTQYF
TGCAGCGTTGGGGGACACGAAGATACGCAGTATTTT
>NA|TRBJ2-2|NA|TRBV12-3/TRBV12-4
CASSVFGGATNGELFF
TGTGCCAGCAGCGTCTTTGGGGGGGCGACTAACGGGGAGCTGTTTTTT
>few|TRBJ2-5|TRBD2|TRBV5-5
CASSFPGLGPETQYF
TGTGCCAGCAGCTTCCCTGGACTAGGTCCCGAGACCCAGTACTTC
>many|TRBJ2-6|TRBD1|TRBV29-1
CSVGQGTGANVLTF
TGCAGCGTTGGACAGGGGACCGGGGCCAACGTCCTGACTTTC
>few|TRBJ2-2|TRBD1|TRBV2
CASSELGTGGFTGELFF
TGTGCCAGCAGTGAACTTGGGACAGGGGGCTTCACCGGGGAGCTGTTTTTT
>many|TRBJ1-2|NA|TRBV5-1
CASSVNRDNYGYTF
TGCGCCAGCAGCGTGAACAGGGATAACTATGGCTACACCTTC
>many|TRBJ1-5|NA|TRBV28
CATGRPQHF
TGTGCTACCGGTCGGCCCCAGCATTTT
>many|TRBJ1-1|NA|TRBV7-9
CASSSLLAAGEAFF
TGTGCCAGCAGCTCCCTACTAGCTGCCGGTGAAGCTTTCTTT
>NA|TRBJ1-4|NA|TRBV19
CASSPQVRGNEKLFF
TGTGCCAGTAGCCCTCAAGTCCGCGGTAATGAAAAACTGTTTTTT
>NA|TRBJ2-3|TRBD1|TRBV28
CASSPRTGPSTDTQYF
TGTGCCAGCAGTCCTAGGACAGGGCCTAGCACAGATACGCAGTATTTT
>NA|TRBJ2-1|TRBD2|TRBV9
CASSAPSGGNEQFF
TGTGCCAGCAGCGCACCATCGGGGGGGAATGAGCAGTTCTTC
>few|TRBJ1-4|NA|TRBV5-1
CASTVEGRSNEKLFF
TGCGCCAGCACCGTTGAAGGGAGATCGAATGAAAAACTGTTTTTT
>many|TRBJ2-5|NA|TRBV19
CASRGPPGETQYF
TGTGCCAGTAGAGGCCCCCCAGGAGAGACCCAGTACTTC
>few|TRBJ2-3|TRBD2|TRBV7-2
CASSSPGTSGRAPSTDTQYF
TGTGCCAGCAGCTCCCCTGGGACTAGCGGGAGGGCCCCTAGCACAGATACGCAGTATTTT
>NA|TRBJ1-6|NA|TRBV28
CASTPGGRVNSPLHF
TGTGCCAGCACTCCTGGGGGGCGAGTAAATTCACCCCTCCACTTT
>few|TRBJ1-1|NA|TRBV6-5
CASGPVTNTEAFF
TGTGCCTCCGGTCCCGTTACGAACACTGAAGCTTTCTTT
>many|TRBJ1-5|NA|TRBV4-3
CASSQDRVGGQPQHF
TGCGCCAGCAGCCAAGACAGGGTAGGGGGGCAGCCCCAGCATTTT
>few|TRBJ2-4|NA|TRBV20-1
CSARRAGAGNIQYF
TGCAGTGCTAGAAGGGCGGGGGCCGGAAACATTCAGTACTTC
>few|TRBJ2-7|TRBD2|TRBV7-2
CASSFGGSLPYEQYF
TGTGCCAGCAGCTTCGGCGGGAGTTTGCCCTACGAGCAGTACTTC
>many|TRBJ1-1|TRBD1|TRBV5-1
CASSLRGTRGTEAFF
TGCGCCAGCAGCTTGCGAGGGACCAGGGGGACTGAAGCTTTCTTT
>few|TRBJ2-1|TRBD2|TRBV12-3/TRBV12-4
CASSLLSGRSYNEQFF
TGTGCCAGCAGTTTATTGAGCGGGAGGTCATACAATGAGCAGTTCTTC
>many|TRBJ1-6|NA|TRBV6-5
CASRQNGDHSPLHF
TGTGCCAGCAGACAGAATGGGGACCATTCACCCCTCCACTTT
>few|TRBJ2-3|NA|TRBV7-2
CASSPLSSTDTQYF
TGTGCCAGCAGCCCCCTCTCTAGCACAGATACGCAGTATTTT
>many|TRBJ1-1|NA|TRBV29-1
CSVEDFWNTEAFF
TGCAGCGTTGAAGACTTCTGGAACACTGAAGCTTTCTTT
>NA|TRBJ2-2|NA|TRBV9
CASSVSPSTGELFF
TGTGCCAGCAGCGTATCTCCCAGTACCGGGGAGCTGTTTTTT